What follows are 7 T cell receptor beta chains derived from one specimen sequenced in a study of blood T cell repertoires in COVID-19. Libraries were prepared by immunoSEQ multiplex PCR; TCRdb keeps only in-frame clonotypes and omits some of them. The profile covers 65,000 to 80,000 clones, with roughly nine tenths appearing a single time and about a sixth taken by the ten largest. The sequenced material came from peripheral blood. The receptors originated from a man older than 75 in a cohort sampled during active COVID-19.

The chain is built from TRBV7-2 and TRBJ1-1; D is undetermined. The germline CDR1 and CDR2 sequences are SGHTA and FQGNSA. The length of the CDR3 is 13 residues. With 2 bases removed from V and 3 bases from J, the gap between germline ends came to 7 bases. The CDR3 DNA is TGTGCCAGCAGCTTATCAGTGTACACTGAAGCTTTCTTT. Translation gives CASSLSVYTEAFF.

CDR3: CARSPGKPKGNQPQHF. The CDR3 DNA follows: TGTGCCAGAAGCCCGGGGAAGCCCAAAGGCAATCAGCCCCAGCATTTT. V is TRBV5-3 and J is TRBJ1-5; D uncertain. TRBV5-3 is noted as an ORF with a role that remains uncertain. The CDR3 extends over 16 amino acids. Trimming cost V 4 bases and J 2 bases, with 16 bases left between them.

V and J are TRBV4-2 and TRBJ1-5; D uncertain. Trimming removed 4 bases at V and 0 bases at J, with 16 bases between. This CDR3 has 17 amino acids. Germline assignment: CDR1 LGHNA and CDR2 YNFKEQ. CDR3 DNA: TGTGCCAGCAGCCCCAAGAGCAGGTTATATAGCAATCAGCCCCAGCATTTT. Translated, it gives CASSPKSRLYSNQPQHF.

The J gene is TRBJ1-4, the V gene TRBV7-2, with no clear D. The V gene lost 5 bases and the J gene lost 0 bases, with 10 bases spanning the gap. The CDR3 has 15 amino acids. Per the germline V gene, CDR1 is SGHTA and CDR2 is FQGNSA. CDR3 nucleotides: TGTGCCAGCAGCCTCGCCGGGGCAACTAATGAAAAACTGTTTTTT. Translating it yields CASSLAGATNEKLFF.

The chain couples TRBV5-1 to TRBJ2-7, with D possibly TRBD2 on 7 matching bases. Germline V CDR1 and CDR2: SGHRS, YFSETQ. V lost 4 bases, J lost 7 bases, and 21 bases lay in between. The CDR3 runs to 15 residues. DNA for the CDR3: TGCGCCAGCAGCCAAAGAGGGGGAGGGATAGGTGAGCAGTACTTC. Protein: CASSQRGGGIGEQYF.

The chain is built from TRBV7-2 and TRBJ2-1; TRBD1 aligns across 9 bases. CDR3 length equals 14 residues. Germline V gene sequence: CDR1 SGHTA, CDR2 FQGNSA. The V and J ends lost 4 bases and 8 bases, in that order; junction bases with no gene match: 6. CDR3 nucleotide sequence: TGTGCCAGCAGCTCGGGACAGGGTTTCGATGAGCAGTTCTTC. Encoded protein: CASSSGQGFDEQFF.

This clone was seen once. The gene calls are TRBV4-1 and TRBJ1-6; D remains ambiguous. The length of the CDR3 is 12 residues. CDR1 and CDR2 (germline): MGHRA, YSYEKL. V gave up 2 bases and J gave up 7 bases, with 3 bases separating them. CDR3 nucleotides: TGCGCCAGCAGCCAACAAAATTCACCCCTCCACTTT. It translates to CASSQQNSPLHF.